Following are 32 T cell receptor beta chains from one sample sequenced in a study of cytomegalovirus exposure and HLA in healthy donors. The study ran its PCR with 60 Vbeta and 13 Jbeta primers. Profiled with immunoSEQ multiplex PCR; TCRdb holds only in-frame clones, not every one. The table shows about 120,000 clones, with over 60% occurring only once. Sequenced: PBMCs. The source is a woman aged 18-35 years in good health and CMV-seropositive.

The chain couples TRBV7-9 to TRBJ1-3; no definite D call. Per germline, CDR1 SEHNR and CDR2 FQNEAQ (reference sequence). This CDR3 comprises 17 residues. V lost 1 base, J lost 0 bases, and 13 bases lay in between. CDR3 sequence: CASSLGLAGFSGNTIYF. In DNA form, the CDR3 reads TGTGCCAGCAGCTTAGGTTTAGCGGGGTTCTCTGGAAACACCATATATTTT.

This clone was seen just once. The CDR3 is CAIKGGSRQPQHF. The CDR3 DNA follows: TGTGCCATCAAGGGTGGGAGTCGTCAGCCCCAGCATTTT. The V and J genes are TRBV10-3 and TRBJ1-5; unclear D gene. The CDR3 runs to 13 residues. Germline CDR1 and CDR2: ENHRY and SYGVKD. The germline V and J ends were trimmed by 7 bases and 6 bases, with 13 bases remaining between them.

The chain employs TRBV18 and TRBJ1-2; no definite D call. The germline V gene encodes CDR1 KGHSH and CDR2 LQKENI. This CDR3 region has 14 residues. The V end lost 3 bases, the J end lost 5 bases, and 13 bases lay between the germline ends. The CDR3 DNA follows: TGTGCCAGCTCACCGTTGATGGTGGAGTATGGCTACACCTTC. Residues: CASSPLMVEYGYTF.

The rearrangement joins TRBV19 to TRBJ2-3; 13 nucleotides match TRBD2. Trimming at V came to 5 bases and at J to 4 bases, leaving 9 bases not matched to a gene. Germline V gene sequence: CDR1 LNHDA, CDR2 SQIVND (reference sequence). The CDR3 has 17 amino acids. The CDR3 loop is CASSLQLAGGLADTQYF. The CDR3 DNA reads TGTGCCAGTAGTCTCCAACTAGCGGGAGGGCTTGCAGATACGCAGTATTTT.

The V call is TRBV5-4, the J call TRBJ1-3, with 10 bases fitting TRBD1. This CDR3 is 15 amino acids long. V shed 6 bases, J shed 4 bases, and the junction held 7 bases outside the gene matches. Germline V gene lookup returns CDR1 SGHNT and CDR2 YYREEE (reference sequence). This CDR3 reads CASTRQGARGNTIYF. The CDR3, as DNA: TGTGCCAGCACCCGACAGGGGGCAAGGGGAAACACCATATATTTT.

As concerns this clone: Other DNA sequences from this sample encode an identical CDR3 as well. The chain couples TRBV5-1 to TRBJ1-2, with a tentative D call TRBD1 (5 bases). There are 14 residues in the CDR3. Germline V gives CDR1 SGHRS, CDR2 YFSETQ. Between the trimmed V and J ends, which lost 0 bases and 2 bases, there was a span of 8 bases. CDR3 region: CASSLEAGNYGYTF. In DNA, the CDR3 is TGCGCCAGCAGCTTGGAGGCAGGGAACTATGGCTACACCTTC.

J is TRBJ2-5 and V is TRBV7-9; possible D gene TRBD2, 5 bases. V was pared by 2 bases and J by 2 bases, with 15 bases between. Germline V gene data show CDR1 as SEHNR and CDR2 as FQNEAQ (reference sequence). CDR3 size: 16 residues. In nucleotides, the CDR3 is TGTGCCAGCAGCTTAATCCAGCGGAAAATACAAGAGACCCAGTACTTC. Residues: CASSLIQRKIQETQYF.

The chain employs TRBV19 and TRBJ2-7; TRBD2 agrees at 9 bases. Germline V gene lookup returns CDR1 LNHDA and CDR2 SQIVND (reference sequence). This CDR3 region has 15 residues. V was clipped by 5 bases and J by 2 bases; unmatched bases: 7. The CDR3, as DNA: TGTGCCAGTAGTGCGGGACTAGCTAGGACCTACGAGCAGTACTTC. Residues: CASSAGLARTYEQYF.

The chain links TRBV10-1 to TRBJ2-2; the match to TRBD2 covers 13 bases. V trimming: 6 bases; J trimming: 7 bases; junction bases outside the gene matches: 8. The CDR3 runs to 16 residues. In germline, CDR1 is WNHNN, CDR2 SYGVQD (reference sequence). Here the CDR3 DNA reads TGCGCCAGCAGCAGACTAGCGGGAGGATTTGGCGGGGAGCTGTTTTTT. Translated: CASSRLAGGFGGELFF.

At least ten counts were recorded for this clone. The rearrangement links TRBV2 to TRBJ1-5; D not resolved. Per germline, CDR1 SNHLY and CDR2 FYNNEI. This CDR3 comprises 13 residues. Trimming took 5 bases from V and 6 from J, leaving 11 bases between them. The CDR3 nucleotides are TGTGCCAGCAGTTTCGAGCCTTCTCAGCCCCAGCATTTT. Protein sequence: CASSFEPSQPQHF.

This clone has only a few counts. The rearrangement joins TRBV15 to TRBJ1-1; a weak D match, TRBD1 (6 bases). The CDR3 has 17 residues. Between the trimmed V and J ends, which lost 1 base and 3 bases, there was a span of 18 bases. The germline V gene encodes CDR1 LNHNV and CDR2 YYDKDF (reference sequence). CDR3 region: CATSRGWIQGQYTEAFF. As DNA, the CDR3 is TGTGCCACCAGCAGAGGGTGGATACAGGGTCAGTACACTGAAGCTTTCTTT. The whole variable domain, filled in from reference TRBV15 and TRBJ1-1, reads DAMVIQNPRYQVTQFGKPVTLSCSQTLNHNVMYWYQQKSSQAPKLLFHYYDKDFNNEADTPDNFQSRRPNTSFCFLDIRSPGLGDTAMYLCATSRGWIQGQYTEAFFGQGTRLTVV.

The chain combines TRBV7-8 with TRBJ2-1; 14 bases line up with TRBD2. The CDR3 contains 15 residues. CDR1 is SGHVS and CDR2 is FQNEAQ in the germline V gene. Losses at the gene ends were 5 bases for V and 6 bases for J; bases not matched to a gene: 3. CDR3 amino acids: CASSLGLAGVNEQFF. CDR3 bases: TGTGCCAGCAGCCTGGGACTAGCGGGAGTCAATGAGCAGTTCTTC.

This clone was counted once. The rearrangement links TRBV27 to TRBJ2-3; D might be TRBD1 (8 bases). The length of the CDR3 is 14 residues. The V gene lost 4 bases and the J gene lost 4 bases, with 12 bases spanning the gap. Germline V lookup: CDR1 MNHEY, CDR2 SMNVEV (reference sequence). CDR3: CASSSTGGADTQYF. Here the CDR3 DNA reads TGTGCCAGCAGTTCAACAGGGGGGGCAGATACGCAGTATTTT.

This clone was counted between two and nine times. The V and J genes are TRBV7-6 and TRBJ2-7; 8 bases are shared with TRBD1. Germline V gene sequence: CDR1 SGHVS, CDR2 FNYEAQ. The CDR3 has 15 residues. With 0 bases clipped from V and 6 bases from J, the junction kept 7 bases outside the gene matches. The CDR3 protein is CASSLAGRGLGEQYF. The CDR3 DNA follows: TGTGCCAGCAGCTTAGCGGGCAGGGGGCTGGGCGAGCAGTACTTC.

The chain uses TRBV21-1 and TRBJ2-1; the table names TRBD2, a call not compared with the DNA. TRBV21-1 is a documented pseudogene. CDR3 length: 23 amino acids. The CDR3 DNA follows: TGTGCCAGCAGCAAAGAAGGCAGGGGGCACGGGACTAGCGGGAGAGCCCTCTACAATGAGCAGTTCTTC. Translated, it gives CASSKEGRGHGTSGRALYNEQFF.

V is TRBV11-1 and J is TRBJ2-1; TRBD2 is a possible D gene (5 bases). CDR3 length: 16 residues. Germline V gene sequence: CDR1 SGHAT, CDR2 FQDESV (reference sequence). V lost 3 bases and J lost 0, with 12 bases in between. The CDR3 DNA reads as TGTGCCAGCAGCTTTAAGAAGCTAGCCTCCTACAATGAGCAGTTCTTC. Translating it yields CASSFKKLASYNEQFF.

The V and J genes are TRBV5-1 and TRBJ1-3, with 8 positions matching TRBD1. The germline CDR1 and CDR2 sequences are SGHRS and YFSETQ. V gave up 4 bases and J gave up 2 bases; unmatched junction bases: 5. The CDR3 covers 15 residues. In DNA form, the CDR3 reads TGCGCCAGCAGCAAGGACAGGGTTGCTGGAAACACCATATATTTT. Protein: CASSKDRVAGNTIYF.

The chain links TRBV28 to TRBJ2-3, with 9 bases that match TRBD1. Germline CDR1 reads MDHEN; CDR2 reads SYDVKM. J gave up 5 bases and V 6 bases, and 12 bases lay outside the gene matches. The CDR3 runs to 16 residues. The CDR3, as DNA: TGTGCCAGCAGCCCTTCGTACAGGGGGCCTGGAGATACGCAGTATTTT. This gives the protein CASSPSYRGPGDTQYF.

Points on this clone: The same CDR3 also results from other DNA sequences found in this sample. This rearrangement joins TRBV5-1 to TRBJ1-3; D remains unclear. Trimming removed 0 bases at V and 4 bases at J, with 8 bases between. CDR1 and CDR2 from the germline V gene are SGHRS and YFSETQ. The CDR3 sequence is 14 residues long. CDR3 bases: TGCGCCAGCAGCTTGGCGGGGTACGGAAACACCATATATTTT. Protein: CASSLAGYGNTIYF.

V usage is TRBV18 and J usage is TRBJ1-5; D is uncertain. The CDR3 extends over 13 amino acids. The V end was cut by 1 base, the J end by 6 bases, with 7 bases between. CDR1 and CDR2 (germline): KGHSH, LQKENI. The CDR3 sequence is CASSPLSGQPQHF. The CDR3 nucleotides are TGTGCCAGCTCACCACTATCCGGTCAGCCCCAGCATTTT.

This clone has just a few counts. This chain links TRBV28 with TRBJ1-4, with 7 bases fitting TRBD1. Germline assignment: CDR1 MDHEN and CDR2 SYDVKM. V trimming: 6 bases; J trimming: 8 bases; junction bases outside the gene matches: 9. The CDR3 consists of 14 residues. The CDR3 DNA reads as TGTGCCAGCAGAGACAGGGAGATACAGGAAAAACTGTTTTTT. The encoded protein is CASRDREIQEKLFF. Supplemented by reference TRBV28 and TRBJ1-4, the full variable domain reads DVKVTQSSRYLVKRTGEKVFLECVQDMDHENMFWYRQDPGLGLRLIYFSYDVKMKEKGDIPEGYSVSREKKERFSLILESASTNQTSMYLCASRDREIQEKLFFGSGTQLSVL.

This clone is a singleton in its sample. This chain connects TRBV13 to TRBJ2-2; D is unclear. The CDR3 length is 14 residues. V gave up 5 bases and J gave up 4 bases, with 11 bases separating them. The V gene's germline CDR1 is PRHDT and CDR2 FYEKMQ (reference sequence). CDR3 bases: TGTGCCAGCAGCCTAAATTATCTCACCGGGGAGCTGTTTTTT. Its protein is CASSLNYLTGELFF.

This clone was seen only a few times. In DNA form, the CDR3 reads TGTGCCAGCAGTTTACCGGTTTTCTCCTATGGCTACACCTTC. Translated, it gives CASSLPVFSYGYTF. The gene calls are TRBV28 and TRBJ1-2; D uncertain. Trimming stripped 2 bases from V and 4 bases from J, with 11 bases between. Germline CDR1 and CDR2: MDHEN and SYDVKM. The CDR3 has 14 residues.

CDR3 residues: CATPRTGILAYEQYF. CDR3 DNA sequence: TGTGCCACCCCTCGGACAGGGATATTAGCCTACGAGCAGTACTTC. The rearrangement uses TRBV19 and TRBJ2-7; TRBD1 agrees at 8 bases. Germline-derived CDR1 and CDR2 are LNHDA and SQIVND (reference sequence). The CDR3 length is 15 residues. The V gene end was trimmed by 10 bases and the J gene end by 2 bases; junction bases not matched to a gene: 13.

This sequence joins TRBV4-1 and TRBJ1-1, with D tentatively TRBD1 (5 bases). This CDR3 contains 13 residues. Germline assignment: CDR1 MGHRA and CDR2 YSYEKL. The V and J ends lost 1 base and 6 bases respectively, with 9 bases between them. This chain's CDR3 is CASSQAGRAEAFF. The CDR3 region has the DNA TGCGCCAGCAGCCAAGCGGGCAGGGCTGAAGCTTTCTTT.

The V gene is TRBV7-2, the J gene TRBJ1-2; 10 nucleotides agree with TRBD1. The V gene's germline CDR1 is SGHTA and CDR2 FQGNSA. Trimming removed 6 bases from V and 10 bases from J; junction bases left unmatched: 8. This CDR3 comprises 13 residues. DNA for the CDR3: TGTGCCAGCAGTCTGGGACAGGGGATTTACTACACCTTC. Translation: CASSLGQGIYYTF.

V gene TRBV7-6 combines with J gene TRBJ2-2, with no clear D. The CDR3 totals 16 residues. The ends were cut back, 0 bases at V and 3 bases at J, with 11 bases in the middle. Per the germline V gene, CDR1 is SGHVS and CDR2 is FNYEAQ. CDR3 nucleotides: TGTGCCAGCAGCTTAGCGTTCGCAGGTCACACCGGGGAGCTGTTTTTT. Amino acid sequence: CASSLAFAGHTGELFF.

For the CDR3, the DNA is TGTGCCAGCAGCGCACGACTTCGCGGGTTCTCCTACAATGAGCAGTTCTTC. This translates into CASSARLRGFSYNEQFF. V is TRBV5-6 and J is TRBJ2-1; a weak D match, TRBD2 (5 bases). Trimming removed 4 bases from V and 0 bases from J, with 17 bases in between. The germline V gene has CDR1 SGHDT and CDR2 YYEEEE. CDR3 size: 17 residues.

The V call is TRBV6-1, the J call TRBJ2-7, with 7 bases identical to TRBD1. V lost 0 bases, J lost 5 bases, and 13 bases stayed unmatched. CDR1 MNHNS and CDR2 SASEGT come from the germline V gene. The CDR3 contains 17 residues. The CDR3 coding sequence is TGTGCCAGCAGTGAAGCAGTAGGCGGCAGGGGGAAAGACGAGCAGTACTTC. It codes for CASSEAVGGRGKDEQYF.

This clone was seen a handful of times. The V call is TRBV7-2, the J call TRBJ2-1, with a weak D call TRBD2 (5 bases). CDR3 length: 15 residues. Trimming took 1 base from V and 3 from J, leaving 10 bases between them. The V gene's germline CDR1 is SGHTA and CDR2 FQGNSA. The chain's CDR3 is CASSLGLAGYNEQFF. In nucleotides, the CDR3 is TGTGCCAGCAGCTTAGGCCTAGCTGGCTACAATGAGCAGTTCTTC.

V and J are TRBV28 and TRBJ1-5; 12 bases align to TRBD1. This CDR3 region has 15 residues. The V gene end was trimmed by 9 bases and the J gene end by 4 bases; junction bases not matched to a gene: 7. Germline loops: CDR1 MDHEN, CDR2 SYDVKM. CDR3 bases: TGTGCCAGTCAGGGACAGGGGGCCGGAAATCAGCCCCAGCATTTT. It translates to CASQGQGAGNQPQHF.

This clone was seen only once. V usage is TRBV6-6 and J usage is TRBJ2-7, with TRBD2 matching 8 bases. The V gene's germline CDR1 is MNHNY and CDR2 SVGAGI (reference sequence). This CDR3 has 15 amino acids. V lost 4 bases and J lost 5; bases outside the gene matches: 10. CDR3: CASSSGGLAGHEQYF. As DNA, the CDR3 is TGTGCCAGCAGTTCTGGAGGCCTAGCGGGCCACGAGCAGTACTTC.